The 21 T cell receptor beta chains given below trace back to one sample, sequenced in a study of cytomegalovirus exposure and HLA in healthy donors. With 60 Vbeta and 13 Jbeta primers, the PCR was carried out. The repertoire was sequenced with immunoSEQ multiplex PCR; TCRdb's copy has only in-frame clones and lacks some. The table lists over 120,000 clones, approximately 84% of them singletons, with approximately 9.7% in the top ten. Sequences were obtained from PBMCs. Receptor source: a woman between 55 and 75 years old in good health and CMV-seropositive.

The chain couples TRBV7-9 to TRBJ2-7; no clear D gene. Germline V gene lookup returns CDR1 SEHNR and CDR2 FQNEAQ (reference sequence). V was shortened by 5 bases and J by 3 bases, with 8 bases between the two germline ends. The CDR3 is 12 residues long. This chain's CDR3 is CASSEVIYEQYF. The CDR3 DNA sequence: TGTGCCAGCAGCGAGGTGATCTACGAGCAGTACTTC.

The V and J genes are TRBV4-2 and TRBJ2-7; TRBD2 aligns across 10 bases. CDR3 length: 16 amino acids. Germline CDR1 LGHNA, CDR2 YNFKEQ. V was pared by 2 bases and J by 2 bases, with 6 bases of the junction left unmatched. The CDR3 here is CASSQFSGRSPYEQYF. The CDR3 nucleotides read TGTGCCAGCAGCCAATTTAGCGGGAGGAGTCCCTACGAGCAGTACTTC.

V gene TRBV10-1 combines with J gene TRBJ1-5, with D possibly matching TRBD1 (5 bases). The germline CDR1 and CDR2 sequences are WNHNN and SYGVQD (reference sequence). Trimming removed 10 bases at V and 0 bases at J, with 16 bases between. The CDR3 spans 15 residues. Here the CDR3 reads CATHGGEYSNQPQHF. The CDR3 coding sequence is TGCGCCACCCACGGAGGGGAATATAGCAATCAGCCCCAGCATTTT.

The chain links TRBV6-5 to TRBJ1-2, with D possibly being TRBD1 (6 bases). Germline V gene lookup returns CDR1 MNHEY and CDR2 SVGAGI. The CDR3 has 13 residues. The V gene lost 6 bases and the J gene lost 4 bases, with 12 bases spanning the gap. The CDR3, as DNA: TGTGCCAGCAGACAGCAACAGGGCTATGGCTACACCTTC. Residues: CASRQQQGYGYTF.

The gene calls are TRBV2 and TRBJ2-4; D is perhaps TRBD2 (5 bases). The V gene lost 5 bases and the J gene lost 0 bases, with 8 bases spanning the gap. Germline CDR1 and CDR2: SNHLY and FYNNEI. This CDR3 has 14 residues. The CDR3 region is CASSLAGAKNIQYF. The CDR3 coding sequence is TGTGCCAGCAGTCTGGCGGGAGCCAAAAACATTCAGTACTTC.

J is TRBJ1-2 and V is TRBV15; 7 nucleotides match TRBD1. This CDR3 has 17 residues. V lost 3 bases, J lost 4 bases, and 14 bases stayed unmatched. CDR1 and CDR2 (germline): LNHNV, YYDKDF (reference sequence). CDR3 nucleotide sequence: TGTGCCACCAGCAGCGCCAGAACAGGGGCCGGGATCTATGGCTACACCTTC. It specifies CATSSARTGAGIYGYTF.

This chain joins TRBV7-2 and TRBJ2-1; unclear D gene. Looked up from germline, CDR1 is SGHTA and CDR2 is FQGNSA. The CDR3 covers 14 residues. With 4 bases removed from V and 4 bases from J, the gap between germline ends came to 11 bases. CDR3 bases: TGTGCCAGCAGCTCAAGTTCGGTTTACAATGAGCAGTTCTTC. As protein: CASSSSSVYNEQFF.

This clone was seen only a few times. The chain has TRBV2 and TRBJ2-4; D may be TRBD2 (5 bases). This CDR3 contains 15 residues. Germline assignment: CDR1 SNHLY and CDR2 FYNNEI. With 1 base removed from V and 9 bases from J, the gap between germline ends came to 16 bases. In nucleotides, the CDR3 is TGTGCCAGCAGTGAAGGGGAGAGGACCGCCCGCATTCAGTACTTC. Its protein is CASSEGERTARIQYF.

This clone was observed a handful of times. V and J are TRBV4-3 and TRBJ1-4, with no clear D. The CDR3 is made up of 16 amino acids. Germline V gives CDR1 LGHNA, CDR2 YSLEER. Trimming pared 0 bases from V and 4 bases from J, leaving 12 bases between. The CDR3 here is CASSQELTRHNEKLFF. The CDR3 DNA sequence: TGCGCCAGCAGCCAAGAATTAACCAGGCATAATGAAAAACTGTTTTTT.

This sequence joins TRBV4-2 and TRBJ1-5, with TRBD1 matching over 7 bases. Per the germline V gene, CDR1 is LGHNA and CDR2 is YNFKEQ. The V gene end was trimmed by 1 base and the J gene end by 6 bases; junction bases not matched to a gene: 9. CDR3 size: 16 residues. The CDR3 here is CASSQASGGVGQPQHF. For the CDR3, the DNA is TGTGCCAGCAGCCAAGCTTCAGGGGGAGTGGGTCAGCCCCAGCATTTT.

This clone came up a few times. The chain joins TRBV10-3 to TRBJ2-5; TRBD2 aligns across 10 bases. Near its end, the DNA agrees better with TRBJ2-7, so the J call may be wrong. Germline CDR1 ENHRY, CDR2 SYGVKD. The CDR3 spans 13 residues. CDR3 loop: CAVAGGHGYEQYF. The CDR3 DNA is TGTGCCGTAGCGGGAGGACACGGTTACGAGCAGTACTTC.

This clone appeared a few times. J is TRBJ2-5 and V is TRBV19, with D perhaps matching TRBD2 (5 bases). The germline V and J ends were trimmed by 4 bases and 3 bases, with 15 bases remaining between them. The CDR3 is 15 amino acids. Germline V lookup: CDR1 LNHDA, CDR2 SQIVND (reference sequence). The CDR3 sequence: CASSRTGRFEETQYF. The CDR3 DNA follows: TGTGCCAGTAGTAGGACTGGCAGGTTCGAAGAGACCCAGTACTTC.

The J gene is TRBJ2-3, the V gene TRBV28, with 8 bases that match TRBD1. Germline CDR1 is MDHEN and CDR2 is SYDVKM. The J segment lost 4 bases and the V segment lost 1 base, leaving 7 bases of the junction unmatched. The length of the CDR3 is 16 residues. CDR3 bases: TGTGCCAGCAGTTTATCCGGGCAGGGGGCCGCAGATACGCAGTATTTT. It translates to CASSLSGQGAADTQYF.

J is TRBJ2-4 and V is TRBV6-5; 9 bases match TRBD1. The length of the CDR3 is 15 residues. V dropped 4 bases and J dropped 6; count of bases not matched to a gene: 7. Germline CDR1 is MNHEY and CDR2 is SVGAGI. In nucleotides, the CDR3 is TGTGCCAGCAGTTCCCGAGACAGGGGGAGAAACATTCAGTACTTC. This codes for CASSSRDRGRNIQYF.

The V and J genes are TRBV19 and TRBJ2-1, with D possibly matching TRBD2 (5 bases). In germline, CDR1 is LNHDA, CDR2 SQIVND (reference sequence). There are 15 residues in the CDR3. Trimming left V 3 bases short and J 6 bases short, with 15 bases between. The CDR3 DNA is TGTGCCAGTAGTATGTACGGGGAATGGGCCAATGAGCAGTTCTTC. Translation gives CASSMYGEWANEQFF.

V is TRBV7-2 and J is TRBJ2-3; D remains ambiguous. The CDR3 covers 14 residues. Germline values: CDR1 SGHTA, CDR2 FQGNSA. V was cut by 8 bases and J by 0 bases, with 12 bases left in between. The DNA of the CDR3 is TGTGCCAGCTCACGCGGCGGTAGCACAGATACGCAGTATTTT. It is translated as CASSRGGSTDTQYF.

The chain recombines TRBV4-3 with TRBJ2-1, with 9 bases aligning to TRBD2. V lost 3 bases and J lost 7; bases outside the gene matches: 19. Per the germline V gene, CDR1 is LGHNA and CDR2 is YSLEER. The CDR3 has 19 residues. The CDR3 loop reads CASSQTTGLSREGRNEQFF. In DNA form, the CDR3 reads TGCGCCAGCAGCCAGACAACTGGACTATCGCGGGAGGGCCGGAATGAGCAGTTCTTC.

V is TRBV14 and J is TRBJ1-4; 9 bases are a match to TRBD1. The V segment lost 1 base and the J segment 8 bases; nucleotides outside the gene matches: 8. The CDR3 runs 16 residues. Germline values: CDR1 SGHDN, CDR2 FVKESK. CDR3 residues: CASSQVKGQGGEKLFF. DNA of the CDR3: TGTGCCAGCAGCCAAGTTAAGGGACAGGGTGGCGAAAAACTGTTTTTT. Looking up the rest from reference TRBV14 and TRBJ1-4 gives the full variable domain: EAGVTQFPSHSVIEKGQTVTLRCDPISGHDNLYWYRRVMGKEIKFLLHFVKESKQDESGMPNNRFLAERTGGTYSTLKVQPAELEDSGVYFCASSQVKGQGGEKLFFGSGTQLSVL.

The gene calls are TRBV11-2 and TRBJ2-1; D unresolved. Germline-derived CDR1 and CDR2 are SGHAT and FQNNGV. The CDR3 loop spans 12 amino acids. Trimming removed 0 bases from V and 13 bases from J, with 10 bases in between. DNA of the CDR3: TGTGCCAGCAGCTTAGATGGGCAGGTTCAGTTCTTC. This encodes CASSLDGQVQFF.

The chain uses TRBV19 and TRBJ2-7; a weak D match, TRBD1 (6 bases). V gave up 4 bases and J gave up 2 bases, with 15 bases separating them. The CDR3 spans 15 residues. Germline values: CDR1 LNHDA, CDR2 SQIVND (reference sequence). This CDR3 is CASSTQGRNPYEQYF. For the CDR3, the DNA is TGTGCCAGTAGTACTCAGGGGCGAAATCCCTACGAGCAGTACTTC.

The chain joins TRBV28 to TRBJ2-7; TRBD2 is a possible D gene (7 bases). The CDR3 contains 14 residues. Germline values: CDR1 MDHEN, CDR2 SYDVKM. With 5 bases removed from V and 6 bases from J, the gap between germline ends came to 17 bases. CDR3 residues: CASSLPQGGGEQYF. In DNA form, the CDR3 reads TGTGCCAGCAGTCTTCCCCAGGGAGGGGGCGAGCAGTACTTC.